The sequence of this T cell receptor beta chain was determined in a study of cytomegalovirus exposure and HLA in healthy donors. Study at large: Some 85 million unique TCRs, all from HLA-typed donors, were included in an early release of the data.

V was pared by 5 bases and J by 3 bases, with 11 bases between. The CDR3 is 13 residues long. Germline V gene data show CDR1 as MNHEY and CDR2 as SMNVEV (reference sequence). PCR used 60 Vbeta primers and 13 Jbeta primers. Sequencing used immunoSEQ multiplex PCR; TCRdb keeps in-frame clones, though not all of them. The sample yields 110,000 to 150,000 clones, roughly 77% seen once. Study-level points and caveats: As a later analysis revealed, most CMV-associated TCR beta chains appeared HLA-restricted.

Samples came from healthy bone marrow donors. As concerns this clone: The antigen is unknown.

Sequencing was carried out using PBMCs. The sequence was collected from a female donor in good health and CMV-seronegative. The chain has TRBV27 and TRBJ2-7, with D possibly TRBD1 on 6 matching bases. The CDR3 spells CASSIDRNYEQYF. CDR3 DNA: TGTGCCAGCAGTATCGACAGGAACTACGAGCAGTACTTC.